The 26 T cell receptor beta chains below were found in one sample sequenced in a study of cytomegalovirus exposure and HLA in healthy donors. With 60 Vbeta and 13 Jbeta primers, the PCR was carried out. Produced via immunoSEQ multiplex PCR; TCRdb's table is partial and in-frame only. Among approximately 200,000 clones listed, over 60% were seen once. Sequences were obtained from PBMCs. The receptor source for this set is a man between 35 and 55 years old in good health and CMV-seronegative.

This CDR3 is CASSLDSTLSGNTIYF. The CDR3 nucleotides read TGTGCCAGCAGCTTGGACAGTACCCTCTCTGGAAACACCATATATTTT. V gene TRBV5-4 combines with J gene TRBJ1-3; D not resolved. V was shortened by 0 bases and J by 0 bases, with 10 bases between the two germline ends. Germline-derived CDR1 and CDR2 are SGHNT and YYREEE (reference sequence). The CDR3 length is 16 residues.

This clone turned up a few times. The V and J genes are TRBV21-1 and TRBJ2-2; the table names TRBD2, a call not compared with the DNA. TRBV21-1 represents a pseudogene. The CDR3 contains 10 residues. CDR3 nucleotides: TGTGCCAGGAGAGCCGGGGAGCTGTTTTTT. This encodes CARRAGELFF.

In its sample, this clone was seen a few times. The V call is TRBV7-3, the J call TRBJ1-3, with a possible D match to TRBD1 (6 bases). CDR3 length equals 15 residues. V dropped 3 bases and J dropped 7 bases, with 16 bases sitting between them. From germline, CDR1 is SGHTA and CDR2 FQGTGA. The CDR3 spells CASSFGGGLRNTIYF. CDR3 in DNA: TGTGCCAGCAGCTTTGGCGGGGGGCTTCGGAACACCATATATTTT.

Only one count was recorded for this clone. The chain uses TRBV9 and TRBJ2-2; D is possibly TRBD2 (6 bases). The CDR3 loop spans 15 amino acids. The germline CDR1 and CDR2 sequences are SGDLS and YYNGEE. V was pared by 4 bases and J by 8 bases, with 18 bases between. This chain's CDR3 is CASSSEEGPRGELFF. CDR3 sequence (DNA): TGTGCCAGCAGCTCAGAGGAGGGTCCACGGGGGGAGCTGTTTTTT.

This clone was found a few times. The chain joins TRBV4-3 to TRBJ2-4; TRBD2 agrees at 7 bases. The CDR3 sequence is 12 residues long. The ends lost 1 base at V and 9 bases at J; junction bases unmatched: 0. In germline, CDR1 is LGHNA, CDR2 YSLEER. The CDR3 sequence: CASSQGGGIQYF. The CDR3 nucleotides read TGCGCCAGCAGCCAAGGGGGGGGCATTCAGTACTTC.

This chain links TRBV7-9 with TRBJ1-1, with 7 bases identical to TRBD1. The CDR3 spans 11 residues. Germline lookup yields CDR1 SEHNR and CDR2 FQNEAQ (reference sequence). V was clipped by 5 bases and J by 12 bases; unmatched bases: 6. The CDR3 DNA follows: TGTGCCAGCAGCCTAGGGGGCCCGACTTTCTTT. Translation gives CASSLGGPTFF. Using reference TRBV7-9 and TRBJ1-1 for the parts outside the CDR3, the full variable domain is DTGVSQNPRHKITKRGQNVTFRCDPISEHNRLYWYRQTLGQGPEFLTYFQNEAQLEKSRLLSDRFSAERPKGSFSTLEIQRTEQGDSAMYLCASSLGGPTFFGQGTRLTVV.

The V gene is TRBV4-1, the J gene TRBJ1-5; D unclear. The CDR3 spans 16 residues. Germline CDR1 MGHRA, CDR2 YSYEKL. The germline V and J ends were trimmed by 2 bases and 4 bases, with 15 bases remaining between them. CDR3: CASSQPLGRRNQPQHF. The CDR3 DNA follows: TGCGCCAGCAGCCAACCCCTGGGCAGGAGGAATCAGCCCCAGCATTTT.

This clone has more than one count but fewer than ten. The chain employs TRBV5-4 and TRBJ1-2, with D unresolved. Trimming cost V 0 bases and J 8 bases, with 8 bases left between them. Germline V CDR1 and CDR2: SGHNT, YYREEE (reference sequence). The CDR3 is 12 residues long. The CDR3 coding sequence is TGTGCCAGCAGCTTGGCTGGAGGGGGCTACACCTTC. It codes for CASSLAGGGYTF.

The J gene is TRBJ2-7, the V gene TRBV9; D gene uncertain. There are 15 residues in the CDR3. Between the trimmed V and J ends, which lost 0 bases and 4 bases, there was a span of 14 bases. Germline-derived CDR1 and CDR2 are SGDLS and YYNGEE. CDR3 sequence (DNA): TGTGCCAGCAGCGTAGAGCCCCTTCCCGGGTACGAGCAGTACTTC. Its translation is CASSVEPLPGYEQYF.

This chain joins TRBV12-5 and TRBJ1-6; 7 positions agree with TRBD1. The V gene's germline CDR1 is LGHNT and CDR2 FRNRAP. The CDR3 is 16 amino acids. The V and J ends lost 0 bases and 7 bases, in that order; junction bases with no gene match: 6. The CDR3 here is CASGLVQGQINSPLHF. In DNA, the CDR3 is TGTGCTAGTGGTTTGGTACAGGGACAGATAAATTCACCCCTCCACTTT.

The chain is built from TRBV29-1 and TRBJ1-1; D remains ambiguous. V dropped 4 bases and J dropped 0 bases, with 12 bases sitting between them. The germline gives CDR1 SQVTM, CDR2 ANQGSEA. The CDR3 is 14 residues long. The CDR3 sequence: CSVAGAGLNTEAFF. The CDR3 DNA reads TGCAGCGTTGCGGGAGCAGGCTTGAACACTGAAGCTTTCTTT.

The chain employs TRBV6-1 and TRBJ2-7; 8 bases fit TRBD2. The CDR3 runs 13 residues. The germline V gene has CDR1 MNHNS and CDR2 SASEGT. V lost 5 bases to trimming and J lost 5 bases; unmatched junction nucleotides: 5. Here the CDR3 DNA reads TGTGCCAGCAGTCGGACTAGCTTCAACGAGCAGTACTTC. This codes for CASSRTSFNEQYF.

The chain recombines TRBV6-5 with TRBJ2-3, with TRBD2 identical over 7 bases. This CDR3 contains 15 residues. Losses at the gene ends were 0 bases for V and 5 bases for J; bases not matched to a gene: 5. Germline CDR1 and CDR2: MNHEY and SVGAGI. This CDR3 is CASSYSSGTVDTQYF. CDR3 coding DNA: TGTGCCAGCAGTTACTCCAGCGGGACGGTAGATACGCAGTATTTT.

CDR3 in amino acids: CASSPPGEETQYF. The DNA for the CDR3 is TGTGCCAGCAGTCCCCCGGGGGAAGAGACCCAGTACTTC. The V gene is TRBV7-9, the J gene TRBJ2-5, with D possibly being TRBD2 (6 bases). With 6 bases removed from V and 3 bases from J, the gap between germline ends came to 11 bases. Germline lookup yields CDR1 SEHNR and CDR2 FQNEAQ (reference sequence). The CDR3 spans 13 residues.

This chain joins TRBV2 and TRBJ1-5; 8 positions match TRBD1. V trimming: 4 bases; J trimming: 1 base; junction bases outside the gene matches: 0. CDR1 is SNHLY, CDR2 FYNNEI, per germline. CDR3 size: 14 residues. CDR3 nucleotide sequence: TGTGCCAGCAGTGGACAGGGGAGCAATCAGCCCCAGCATTTT. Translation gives CASSGQGSNQPQHF. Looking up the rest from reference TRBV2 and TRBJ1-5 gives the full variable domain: EPEVTQTPSHQVTQMGQEVILRCVPISNHLYFYWYRQILGQKVEFLVSFYNNEISEKSEIFDDQFSVERPDGSNFTLKIRSTKLEDSAMYFCASSGQGSNQPQHFGDGTRLSIL.

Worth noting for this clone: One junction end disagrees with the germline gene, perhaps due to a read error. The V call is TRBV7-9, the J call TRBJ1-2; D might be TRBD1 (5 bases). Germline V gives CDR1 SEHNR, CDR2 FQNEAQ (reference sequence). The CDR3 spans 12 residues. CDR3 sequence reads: CSSSGAGDGYTF. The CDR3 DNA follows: TGTTCCAGCAGCGGGGCGGGGGATGGCTACACCTTC.

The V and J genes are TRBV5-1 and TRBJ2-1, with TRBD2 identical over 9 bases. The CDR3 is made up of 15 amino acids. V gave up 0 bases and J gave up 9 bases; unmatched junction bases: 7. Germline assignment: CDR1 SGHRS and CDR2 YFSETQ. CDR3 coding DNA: TGCGCCAGCAGCTTGGGTTTAGCGGGAGAGAGTGAGCAGTTCTTC. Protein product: CASSLGLAGESEQFF.

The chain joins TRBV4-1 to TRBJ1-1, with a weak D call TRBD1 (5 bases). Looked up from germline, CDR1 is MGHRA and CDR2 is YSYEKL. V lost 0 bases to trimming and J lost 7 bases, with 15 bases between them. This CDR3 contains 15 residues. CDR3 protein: CASSQDPGGVLEAFF. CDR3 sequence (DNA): TGCGCCAGCAGCCAAGACCCCGGGGGGGTGCTTGAAGCTTTCTTT.

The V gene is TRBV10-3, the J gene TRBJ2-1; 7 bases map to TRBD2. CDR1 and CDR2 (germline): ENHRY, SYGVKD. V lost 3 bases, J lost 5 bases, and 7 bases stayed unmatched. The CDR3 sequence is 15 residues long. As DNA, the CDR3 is TGTGCCATCAGTGATCAACCCGGGGGGAACAATGAGCAGTTCTTC. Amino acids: CAISDQPGGNNEQFF.

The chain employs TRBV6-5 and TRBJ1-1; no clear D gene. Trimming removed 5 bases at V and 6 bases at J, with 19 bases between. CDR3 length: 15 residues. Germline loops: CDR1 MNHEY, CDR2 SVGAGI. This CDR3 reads CASSLTEGVRAEAFF. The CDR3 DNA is TGTGCCAGCAGTCTCACGGAGGGTGTGCGGGCTGAAGCTTTCTTT.

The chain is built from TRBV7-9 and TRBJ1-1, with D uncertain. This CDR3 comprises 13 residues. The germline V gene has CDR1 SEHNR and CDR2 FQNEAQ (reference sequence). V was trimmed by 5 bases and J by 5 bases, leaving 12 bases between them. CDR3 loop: CASSPLGRTEAFF. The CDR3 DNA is TGTGCCAGCAGCCCCTTGGGGAGGACTGAAGCTTTCTTT.

The CDR3 nucleotides read TGTGCCAGCAGTTTAACTAGCGGGAGGGTAGATACGCAGTATTTT. This encodes CASSLTSGRVDTQYF. The chain joins TRBV27 to TRBJ2-3; 13 nucleotides agree with TRBD2. CDR1 is MNHEY, CDR2 SMNVEV, per germline (reference sequence). The CDR3 covers 15 residues. Trimming at V came to 2 bases and at J to 5 bases, leaving 1 base not matched to a gene.

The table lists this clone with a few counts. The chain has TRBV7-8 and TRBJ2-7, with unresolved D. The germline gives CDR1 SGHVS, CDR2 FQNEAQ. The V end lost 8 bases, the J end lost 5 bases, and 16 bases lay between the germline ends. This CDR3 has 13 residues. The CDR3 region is CASGGRVSHEQYF. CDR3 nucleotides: TGTGCCAGCGGTGGGCGCGTCAGCCACGAGCAGTACTTC.

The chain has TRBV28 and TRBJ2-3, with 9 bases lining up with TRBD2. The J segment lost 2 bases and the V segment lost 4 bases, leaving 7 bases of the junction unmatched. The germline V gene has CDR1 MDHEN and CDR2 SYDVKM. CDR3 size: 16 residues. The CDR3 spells CASSWLTSGYTDTQYF. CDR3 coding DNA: TGTGCCAGCAGTTGGCTGACTAGCGGATACACAGATACGCAGTATTTT.

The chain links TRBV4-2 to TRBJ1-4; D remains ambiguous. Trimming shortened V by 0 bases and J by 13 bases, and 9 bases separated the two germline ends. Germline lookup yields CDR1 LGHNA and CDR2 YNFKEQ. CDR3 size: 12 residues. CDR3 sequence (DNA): TGTGCCAGCAGCCAAGAGGGCACGAGACTGTTTTTT. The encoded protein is CASSQEGTRLFF.

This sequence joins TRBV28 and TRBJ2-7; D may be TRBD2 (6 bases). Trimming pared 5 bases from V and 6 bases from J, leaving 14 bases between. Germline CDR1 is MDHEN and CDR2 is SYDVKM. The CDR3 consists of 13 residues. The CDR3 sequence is CASSKYGRGEQYF. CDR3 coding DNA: TGTGCCAGCAGTAAGTACGGGAGAGGCGAGCAGTACTTC.